Below, 25 T cell receptor beta chains from the same sample are listed, as sequenced in a study of Ad26.COV2.S vaccination and SARS-CoV-2 variants. The method was immunoSEQ multiplex PCR; TCRdb's version includes in-frame clones alone and lacks a portion of them. The repertoire consists of 150,000 to 200,000 clones, with roughly 87% occurring once and the leading ten covering about 5.5%. Here the sequenced sample was peripheral blood, taken after recovery from COVID-19. These receptors all come from a human donor who had recovered from COVID-19.

The rearrangement links TRBV29-1 to TRBJ2-7; D not resolved. Trimming stripped 7 bases from V and 2 bases from J, with 12 bases between. This CDR3 contains 12 residues. The V gene's germline CDR1 is SQVTM and CDR2 ANQGSEA. CDR3 coding DNA: TGCAGCGGTCGTATTAGCACCTACGAGCAGTACTTC. This translates into CSGRISTYEQYF.

This chain uses TRBV30 with TRBJ1-5; maybe TRBD1 (5 bases). The CDR3 is 16 residues long. Germline V gene sequence: CDR1 GTSNPN, CDR2 SVGIG (reference sequence). Trimming shortened V by 2 bases and J by 3 bases, and 17 bases separated the two germline ends. CDR3 residues: CAWSPGTFRPNQPQHF. The CDR3 DNA is TGTGCCTGGAGTCCCGGGACTTTCCGTCCCAATCAGCCCCAGCATTTT.

V and J are TRBV5-1 and TRBJ2-7; 8 bases agree with TRBD1. The CDR3 sequence is 14 residues long. The V gene end was trimmed by 2 bases and the J gene end by 1 base; junction bases not matched to a gene: 2. Germline V gene sequence: CDR1 SGHRS, CDR2 YFSETQ. CDR3 loop: CASSFGQGSYEQYF. The CDR3 DNA is TGCGCCAGCAGCTTCGGACAGGGATCCTACGAGCAGTACTTC.

The chain carries TRBV27 and TRBJ2-3; perhaps D is TRBD1 or TRBD2 (5 bases each). The CDR3 runs to 12 residues. The V end lost 8 bases, the J end lost 6 bases, and 12 bases lay between the germline ends. CDR1 and CDR2 from the germline V gene are MNHEY and SMNVEV (reference sequence). The CDR3, as DNA: TGTGCCAGCCGAGGGGCGGTGGATACGCAGTATTTT. This translates into CASRGAVDTQYF.

The chain recombines TRBV2 with TRBJ2-1; the D gene could be TRBD1 or TRBD2 (6 bases each). Germline V gene sequence: CDR1 SNHLY, CDR2 FYNNEI. V dropped 6 bases and J dropped 7 bases, with 13 bases sitting between them. The CDR3 has 13 residues. This chain's CDR3 is CASRWGAINEQFF. The CDR3 DNA sequence: TGTGCCAGCAGGTGGGGGGCCATAAATGAGCAGTTCTTC.

V usage is TRBV7-9 and J usage is TRBJ2-3, with 9 nucleotides matching TRBD2. The CDR3 contains 15 residues. Looked up from germline, CDR1 is SEHNR and CDR2 is FQNEAQ (reference sequence). V was pared by 4 bases and J by 3 bases, with 5 bases of the junction left unmatched. The CDR3 region has the DNA TGTGCCAGCAGCTCCAGACTAGCGGTGACAGATACGCAGTATTTT. Amino acids: CASSSRLAVTDTQYF. The complete variable domain, with remaining parts taken from reference TRBV7-9 and TRBJ2-3, reads DTGVSQNPRHKITKRGQNVTFRCDPISEHNRLYWYRQTLGQGPEFLTYFQNEAQLEKSRLLSDRFSAERPKGSFSTLEIQRTEQGDSAMYLCASSSRLAVTDTQYFGPGTRLTVL.

This chain joins TRBV7-9 and TRBJ2-7; D is possibly TRBD1 (6 bases). The CDR3 is made up of 14 amino acids. Trimming shortened V by 0 bases and J by 5 bases, and 11 bases separated the two germline ends. In germline, CDR1 is SEHNR, CDR2 FQNEAQ (reference sequence). In DNA form, the CDR3 reads TGTGCCAGCAGCTTAGCCCAGGGGAACCACGAGCAGTACTTC. This sequence encodes CASSLAQGNHEQYF.

The chain recombines TRBV15 with TRBJ2-3; 10 bases align to TRBD2. J lost 5 bases, V lost 5 bases, and 7 bases had no gene match. The CDR3 has 15 amino acids. CDR1 and CDR2 from the germline V gene are LNHNV and YYDKDF (reference sequence). Here the CDR3 DNA reads TGTGCCACCAGCCGGACTAGCGGAGGGGGAGATACGCAGTATTTT. Translating gives CATSRTSGGGDTQYF.

The rearrangement links TRBV12-3 or TRBV12-4 to TRBJ1-4; D remains ambiguous. V was shortened by 2 bases and J by 8 bases, with 9 bases between the two germline ends. The CDR3 sequence is 13 residues long. CDR3 sequence (DNA): TGTGCCAGCAGTTTACTACGACTGGAAAAACTGTTTTTT. Amino acid sequence: CASSLLRLEKLFF.

In this sample, this clone turned up once. The chain has TRBV15 and TRBJ1-3; no firm D call. The germline V gene encodes CDR1 LNHNV and CDR2 YYDKDF (reference sequence). The CDR3 contains 15 residues. V lost 0 bases and J lost 3, with 9 bases in between. In DNA, the CDR3 is TGTGCCACCAGCAGAGACGGAGGGATTGGAAACACCATATATTTT. It translates to CATSRDGGIGNTIYF.

The chain recombines TRBV13 with TRBJ2-5, with TRBD2 matching 9 bases. CDR1 and CDR2 from the germline V gene are PRHDT and FYEKMQ (reference sequence). This CDR3 region has 15 residues. Trimming at V came to 5 bases and at J to 0 bases, leaving 4 bases not matched to a gene. CDR3 amino acids: CASSPGLANQETQYF. The DNA of the CDR3 is TGTGCCAGCAGCCCTGGACTAGCGAACCAAGAGACCCAGTACTTC.

The V gene is TRBV7-6, the J gene TRBJ2-1; a weak D match, TRBD1 (6 bases). CDR3 size: 14 residues. Trimming stripped 2 bases from V and 9 bases from J, with 14 bases between. From germline, CDR1 is SGHVS and CDR2 FNYEAQ. The CDR3 coding sequence is TGTGCCAGCAGCTTACCGTCACAGGGCGGTGAGCAGTTCTTC. Amino acids: CASSLPSQGGEQFF.

For the CDR3, the DNA is TGTGCCAGCAGTGAATCACTAGCGGGTAACACAGATACGCAGTATTTT. Amino acid sequence: CASSESLAGNTDTQYF. J is TRBJ2-3 and V is TRBV6-1; TRBD2 aligns across 9 bases. CDR3 length: 16 amino acids. V was clipped by 2 bases and J by 2 bases; unmatched bases: 5. Germline lookup yields CDR1 MNHNS and CDR2 SASEGT.

The chain joins TRBV9 to TRBJ2-3; 13 nucleotides line up with TRBD2. The CDR3 is 16 residues long. J was trimmed by 6 bases and V by 4 bases; bases with no gene match: 8. The germline CDR1 and CDR2 sequences are SGDLS and YYNGEE. The CDR3 spells CASSSGTSGVGDTQYF. CDR3 coding DNA: TGTGCCAGCAGCTCTGGGACTAGCGGGGTTGGGGATACGCAGTATTTT.

J is TRBJ1-5 and V is TRBV5-4; no clear D gene. The germline V and J ends were trimmed by 0 bases and 0 bases, with 7 bases remaining between them. Germline V CDR1 and CDR2: SGHNT, YYREEE (reference sequence). The CDR3 sequence is 15 residues long. The CDR3 spells CASSLARVSNQPQHF. CDR3 DNA sequence: TGTGCCAGCAGCTTGGCGCGGGTTAGCAATCAGCCCCAGCATTTT.

The rearrangement uses TRBV10-3 and TRBJ1-3; D remains ambiguous. Trimming stripped 0 bases from V and 4 bases from J, with 10 bases between. The germline V gene encodes CDR1 ENHRY and CDR2 SYGVKD. This CDR3 is built from 15 residues. The CDR3 spells CAISESTLLGNTIYF. The CDR3 DNA is TGTGCCATCAGTGAGTCGACTCTATTAGGAAACACCATATATTTT.

The chain recombines TRBV6-6 with TRBJ1-4; possible D gene TRBD1, 6 bases. The CDR3 spans 15 residues. Trimming removed 5 bases from V and 7 bases from J, with 17 bases in between. The germline V gene encodes CDR1 MNHNY and CDR2 SVGAGI (reference sequence). The CDR3 DNA is TGTGCCAGCAGTCGATCGAAGGGGGGAGGTGAAAAACTGTTTTTT. Protein sequence: CASSRSKGGGEKLFF.

The gene calls are TRBV25-1 and TRBJ2-5; D not certain. Germline loops: CDR1 MGHDK, CDR2 SYGVNS. This CDR3 has 14 amino acids. The V and J ends lost 1 base and 0 bases respectively, with 6 bases between them. CDR3 DNA sequence: TGTGCCAGCAGTGAATCAGTGTACCAAGAGACCCAGTACTTC. This translates into CASSESVYQETQYF.

CDR3 sequence reads: CASSLTGVVDEQYF. In nucleotides, the CDR3 is TGTGCCAGCAGCTTAACAGGGGTAGTAGACGAGCAGTACTTC. This chain joins TRBV13 and TRBJ2-7, with 7 nucleotides matching TRBD1. CDR1 is PRHDT, CDR2 FYEKMQ, per germline (reference sequence). The CDR3 extends over 14 amino acids. J gave up 5 bases and V 2 bases, and 6 bases lay outside the gene matches.

The gene calls are TRBV28 and TRBJ2-1; unclear D gene. The length of the CDR3 is 16 residues. V lost 5 bases and J 8 bases, leaving 22 bases between the germline ends. CDR1 MDHEN and CDR2 SYDVKM come from the germline V gene. Written as DNA, the CDR3 is TGTGCCAGCAGTCCGCCAGCTGTTCTGCGTGCCGATGAGCAGTTCTTC. Its translation is CASSPPAVLRADEQFF.

This clone occurred many times. CDR3 loop: CASSLTSNQPQHF. CDR3 coding DNA: TGTGCCAGCAGTCTTACTAGCAATCAGCCCCAGCATTTT. The chain links TRBV27 to TRBJ1-5, with D uncertain. Trimming shortened V by 5 bases and J by 0 bases, and 5 bases separated the two germline ends. Per germline, CDR1 MNHEY and CDR2 SMNVEV (reference sequence). The CDR3 contains 13 residues.

This chain connects TRBV20-1 to TRBJ1-2; tentatively, D is TRBD1 (6 bases). Germline CDR1 is DFQATT and CDR2 is SNEGSKA (reference sequence). The CDR3 has 13 residues. With 3 bases removed from V and 3 bases from J, the gap between germline ends came to 11 bases. CDR3 in amino acids: CSASRGADYGYTF. CDR3 DNA sequence: TGCAGTGCTAGTCGGGGGGCCGACTATGGCTACACCTTC.

This chain joins TRBV24-1 and TRBJ2-1; 10 positions agree with TRBD2. Germline V gene sequence: CDR1 KGHDR, CDR2 SFDVKD. CDR3 length equals 13 residues. The V and J ends lost 10 bases and 3 bases, in that order; junction bases with no gene match: 2. CDR3 DNA: TGTGCCACAGCTAGCGGGAGCTACAATGAGCAGTTCTTC. It yields the protein CATASGSYNEQFF.

The genes are TRBV13 and TRBJ2-7, with D unclear. Germline CDR1 and CDR2: PRHDT and FYEKMQ (reference sequence). V was shortened by 2 bases and J by 6 bases, with 11 bases between the two germline ends. The CDR3 is 13 residues long. In nucleotides, the CDR3 is TGTGCCAGCAGCTTACTAAGGACCCCCGAGCAGTACTTC. Translated, it gives CASSLLRTPEQYF.

V and J are TRBV12-3 or TRBV12-4 and TRBJ2-1; 8 bases are a match to TRBD2. V shed 6 bases, J shed 10 bases, and the junction held 8 bases outside the gene matches. The length of the CDR3 is 13 residues. This CDR3 reads CASSLLLAGEQFF. The CDR3, as DNA: TGTGCCAGCAGCCTCCTTTTAGCGGGGGAGCAGTTCTTC.